What follows describes a single TCR beta chain. V was trimmed by 8 bases and J by 8 bases, leaving 13 bases between them. The CDR3 length is 13 residues. CDR1 and CDR2 (germline): SNHLY, FYNNEI. The data derive from a study of blood T cell repertoires in COVID-19. In the study overall: T cells, B-cell-depleted T cells, or PBMCs supplied cDNA or gDNA.

Clinical history as reported by participants underpinned cohort assignment. Some clones are missing from TCRdb's copy, which holds only in-frame ones; the method was immunoSEQ multiplex PCR. The table has about 300,000 clones, approximately 89% seen once. The clonotype was recovered from a woman in her fifties or sixties who had been exposed to COVID-19. This rearrangement joins TRBV2 to TRBJ1-6; tentatively, D is TRBD1 (5 bases). The specimen was PBMCs or T cells enriched from blood (not recorded which). The CDR3 spells CASGIGADSPLHF. As DNA, the CDR3 is TGTGCCAGCGGAATAGGGGCCGATTCACCCCTCCACTTT.